The 2 T cell receptor beta chains reported below all come from one sample, sequenced in a study of Graves' ophthalmopathy and Graves' hyperthyroidism. RNA transcripts yielded amplified TCR beta CDR3 regions. The library came from an HTBI-primed first-round RT-PCR and a second-round multiplex PCR. One entry per CDR3 protein, called by TCRdb with MiXCR from the multiplex PCR reads. Of 900,000 to 1,200,000 distinct CDR3 sequences in the sample, about 38% were seen once. The material sequenced was peripheral blood or thyroid tissue (not recorded which). The receptors come from an adult man with Graves' hyperthyroidism.

Only one count was recorded for this clonotype. This may be a read error, as it is one base from a much larger clone. This sequence joins TRBV7-2 and TRBJ2-7; D may be TRBD2 (5 bases). The V and J ends lost 1 base and 4 bases respectively, with 14 bases between them. Germline-derived CDR1 and CDR2 are SGHTA and FQGNSA. The CDR3 contains 15 residues. The CDR3 DNA follows: TGTGCCAGCAGCTTAGTCCCAGAGGGTGGGTACGAGCAGTACTTC. It translates to CASSLVPEGGYEQYF.

With respect to this clonotype: A junction end diverges from the germline sequence, so it may reflect a read error. V and J are TRBV29-1 and TRBJ2-7; a possible D gene is TRBD2 (7 bases). Per the germline V gene, CDR1 is SQVTM and CDR2 is ANQGSEA. The CDR3 consists of 12 residues. The CDR3 loop is CSVRTGGYERYF. In DNA form, the CDR3 reads TGCAGCGTCAGGACGGGGGGCTACGAGCGGTACTTC.